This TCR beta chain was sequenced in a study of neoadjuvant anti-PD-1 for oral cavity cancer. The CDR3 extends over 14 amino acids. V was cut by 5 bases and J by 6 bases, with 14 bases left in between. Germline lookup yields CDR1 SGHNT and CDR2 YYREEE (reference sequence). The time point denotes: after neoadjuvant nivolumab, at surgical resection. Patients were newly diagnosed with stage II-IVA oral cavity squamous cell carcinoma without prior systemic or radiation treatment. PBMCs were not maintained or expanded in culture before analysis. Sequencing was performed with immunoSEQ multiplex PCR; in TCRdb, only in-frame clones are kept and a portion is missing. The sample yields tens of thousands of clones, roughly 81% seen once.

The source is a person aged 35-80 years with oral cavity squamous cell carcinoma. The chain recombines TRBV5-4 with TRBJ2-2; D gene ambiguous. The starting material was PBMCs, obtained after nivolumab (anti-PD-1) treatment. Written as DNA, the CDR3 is TGTGCCAGCAGTTTTGTGGCCGGTTCCGGGGAGCTGTTTTTT. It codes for CASSFVAGSGELFF.